These T cell receptor beta chains were read from a single sample in a study of blood T cells in healthy people across ages. TCRdb re-called the 5' RACE reads with MiXCR, one entry per CDR3 protein. This sample has 790,000 or so distinct CDR3 sequences; around half occur once, and the top ten carry 18%. Sequenced material: blood. The receptors shown here come from a man older than 75 in good health. Both conserved end residues are part of each CDR3. D genes are given only for firm matches. Expanded clones are given a class, and other clones once, few, many or no size at all.

clone size,V gene,J gene,D gene,CDR3 protein,CDR3 DNA
NA,TRBV4-3,TRBJ2-6,NA,CASSQAPSRTGANVLTF,TGCGCCAGCAGCCAGGCTCCGTCACGGACTGGGGCCAACGTCCTGACTTTC
NA,TRBV5-1,TRBJ2-5,TRBD1,CASSSLTGDETQYF,TGCGCCAGCAGCTCCCTGACAGGGGATGAGACCCAGTACTTC
NA,TRBV7-3,TRBJ2-7,NA,CASSLISGYEQYF,TGTGCCAGCAGCTTAATAAGTGGCTACGAGCAGTACTTC
few,TRBV7-3,TRBJ2-7,NA,CASSLTGGSIYEQYF,TGTGCCAGCAGCTTAACTGGAGGGAGTATCTACGAGCAGTACTTC
many,TRBV6-2/TRBV6-3,TRBJ2-7,NA,CASRFITSGTRSYEQYF,TGTGCCAGCAGATTCATTACGTCCGGGACGCGGTCCTACGAGCAGTACTTC
NA,TRBV6-2/TRBV6-3,TRBJ2-1,TRBD1,CASTYRDRVHEQFF,TGTGCCAGCACTTACCGGGACAGGGTCCATGAGCAGTTCTTC
NA,TRBV15,TRBJ2-6,NA,CATSRDSARLNSGANVLTF,TGTGCCACCAGCAGAGATTCGGCCAGGCTGAACTCTGGGGCCAACGTCCTGACTTTC
few,TRBV7-9,TRBJ2-4,NA,CVSTSVGSRNIQYF,TGTGTCAGCACCTCAGTCGGGAGTAGGAACATTCAGTACTTC
NA,TRBV2,TRBJ2-5,NA,CASSVRRETQYF,TGTGCCAGCAGTGTGCGAAGGGAGACCCAGTACTTC
NA,TRBV29-1,TRBJ1-2,NA,CSVVQGEYGYTF,TGCAGCGTTGTGCAGGGCGAATATGGCTACACCTTC
many,TRBV24-1,TRBJ2-1,NA,CATSDLPYNEQFF,TGTGCCACCAGTGATCTACCATACAATGAGCAGTTCTTC
few,TRBV5-1,TRBJ2-7,TRBD2,CASKPGTSGSYEQYF,TGCGCCAGCAAACCCGGGACTAGTGGCTCCTACGAGCAGTACTTC
few,TRBV29-1,TRBJ2-5,NA,CSVPGGSAGWETQYF,TGCAGCGTACCCGGCGGCAGCGCGGGTTGGGAGACCCAGTACTTC
NA,TRBV7-9,TRBJ2-7,TRBD1,CASSLGGGRTGYEQYF,TGTGCCAGCAGCTTAGGGGGCGGACGGACAGGATACGAGCAGTACTTC
NA,TRBV20-1,TRBJ2-5,NA,CSARGSRGSQETQYF,TGCAGTGCTAGAGGATCCAGGGGCTCTCAAGAGACCCAGTACTTC
many,TRBV6-1,TRBJ2-7,TRBD1,CASSFRTGGYEQYF,TGTGCCAGCAGTTTCCGGACAGGGGGCTACGAGCAGTACTTC
NA,TRBV27,TRBJ1-6,TRBD1,CASTGTANSPLHF,TGTGCCAGCACCGGGACAGCAAATTCACCCCTCCACTTT
NA,TRBV11-3,TRBJ2-7,NA,CASSSGVGAGAYEQYF,TGTGCCAGCAGCTCAGGGGTTGGGGCAGGGGCCTACGAGCAGTACTTC
many,TRBV4-2,TRBJ2-3,TRBD1,CASSQVRGRTDTQYF,TGTGCCAGCAGCCAAGTCAGGGGGCGAACAGATACGCAGTATTTT
many,TRBV29-1,TRBJ2-7,NA,CSVGSWGADEQYF,TGCAGCGTTGGTTCCTGGGGGGCGGACGAGCAGTACTTC
NA,TRBV3-1,TRBJ2-5,TRBD2,CASSQFPSGKQETQYF,TGTGCCAGCAGCCAATTCCCTAGCGGGAAACAAGAGACCCAGTACTTC
NA,TRBV12-3/TRBV12-4,TRBJ1-1,NA,CASRPRPLSGAFF,TGTGCCAGCAGACCCCGACCGCTTTCAGGAGCTTTCTTT
many,TRBV21-1,TRBJ2-5,NA,CASSKLATGGQETQYF,TGTGCCAGCAGCAAACTCGCGACAGGGGGCCAAGAGACCCAGTACTTC
NA,TRBV9,TRBJ2-1,NA,CASSEGLLMSHEQFF,TGTGCCAGCAGCGAGGGACTCCTAATGTCCCATGAGCAGTTCTTC
NA,TRBV7-2,TRBJ1-1,NA,CASSLQGFTSEAFF,TGTGCCAGCAGCTTACAGGGTTTTACTTCTGAAGCTTTCTTT